Here is one T cell receptor (beta chain) with its context. This clonotype appeared a few times. No cognate antigen has been identified for it. Base qualities are missing; no much larger clone stands one base away. The junction shows trimming of 6 bases on V and 4 bases on J, and the gene matches do not reach 10 bases of it. The CDR3 goes from the cysteine to the phenylalanine over 15 residues. Just the 45-base CDR3 DNA is kept, in frame starting at base 1. TCR beta repertoires were profiled from peripheral blood of 13 young patients with multiple sclerosis to demonstrate the VDJtools post-analysis software. The multiple sclerosis patients were children and adolescents between about 6 and 16 years of age. The library was obtained by PCR. The data were produced on an Illumina HiSeq 2500. To reduce PCR and sequencing biases, unique molecular identifiers were incorporated into the TCR beta cDNA libraries. Every 1 to 10 million input T cells yielded roughly 500,000 cDNA molecules, meaning each molecule approximated one T cell. The patient libraries were prepared and sequenced with the same protocol used for the earlier healthy control dataset. Samples belonging to the same batch were prepared together, multiplexed and sequenced on a shared HiSeq lane. Per the source publication's procedure: Raw barcoded reads were processed with MIGEC, and single-read molecular identifier groups were discarded before consensus assembly and CDR3 extraction. Clonotype tables were post-analysed with VDJtools, and diversity was normalized by down-sampling all datasets to the smallest sample size. Repertoire overlap clustering matched CDR3 amino acid but not nucleotide sequences to correct batch-related cross-sample contamination. TCRdb reran the public reads through fastp at Q25 and MiXCR, keeping productive beta chains. Records with the same CDR3 protein are collapsed into one entry carrying the most frequent genes and DNA. What appears here as the V and J calls and clone size reflects TCRdb's work, not the paper's. In all, the sample holds roughly 730,000 distinct CDR3 sequences, and approximately 30% of those were seen once. The top ten clones comprise roughly 0.54% of the sample.

The data derive from a study of post-analysis software for immune sequencing data (dated by TCRdb to 2013 to 2016). For the study in its entirety: Recorded disease courses included relapsing-remitting, secondary progressive and progressive-relapsing multiple sclerosis, with some patients lacking subtype annotation. The patient repertoires were compared against 11 previously published healthy control repertoires obtained from donors aged 6 to 25 years. A subset of samples was prepared in parallel using single-end sample barcoding, then pooled and co-amplified after Illumina adapter ligation.

Results and caveats for the whole study, not just this receptor: Significantly lower normalized Chao1 diversity was found in multiple sclerosis patients than in controls, suggesting substantial peripheral T-cell clonal expansion. The multiple sclerosis patient group was slightly younger than the control group. Four or five TRBV segments, including TRBV5-6, TRBV5-1 and TRBV20-1, were significantly more frequent in patients than controls. Strong co-clustering of samples prepared in the same batch was shown by direct clustering with F measure, prompting a batch-effect correction.

The rearranged segments are TRBV12-3 or TRBV12-4 and TRBJ2-3; the central 7 bases match TRBD2. The sequenced material came from blood. This receptor was obtained from a girl aged 5-17 years with multiple sclerosis. The CDR3 loop reads CASSLGGWNADTQYF. The sequence in DNA is TGTGCCAGCAGCTTGGGAGGGTGGAATGCAGATACGCAGTATTTT.